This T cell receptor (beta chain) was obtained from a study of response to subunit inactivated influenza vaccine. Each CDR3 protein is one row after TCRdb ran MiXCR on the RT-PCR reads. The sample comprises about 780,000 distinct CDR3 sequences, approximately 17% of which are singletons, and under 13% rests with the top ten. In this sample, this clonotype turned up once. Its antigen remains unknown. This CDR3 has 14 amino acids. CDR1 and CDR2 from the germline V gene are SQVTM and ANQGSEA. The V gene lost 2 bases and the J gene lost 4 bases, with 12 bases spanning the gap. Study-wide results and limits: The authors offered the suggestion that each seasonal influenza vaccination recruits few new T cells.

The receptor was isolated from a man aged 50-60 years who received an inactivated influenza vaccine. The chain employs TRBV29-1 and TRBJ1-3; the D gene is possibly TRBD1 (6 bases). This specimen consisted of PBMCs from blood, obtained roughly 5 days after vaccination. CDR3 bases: TGCAGCGTTGAACCGGGGGGCTCAGGAAACACCATATATTTT. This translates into CSVEPGGSGNTIYF.